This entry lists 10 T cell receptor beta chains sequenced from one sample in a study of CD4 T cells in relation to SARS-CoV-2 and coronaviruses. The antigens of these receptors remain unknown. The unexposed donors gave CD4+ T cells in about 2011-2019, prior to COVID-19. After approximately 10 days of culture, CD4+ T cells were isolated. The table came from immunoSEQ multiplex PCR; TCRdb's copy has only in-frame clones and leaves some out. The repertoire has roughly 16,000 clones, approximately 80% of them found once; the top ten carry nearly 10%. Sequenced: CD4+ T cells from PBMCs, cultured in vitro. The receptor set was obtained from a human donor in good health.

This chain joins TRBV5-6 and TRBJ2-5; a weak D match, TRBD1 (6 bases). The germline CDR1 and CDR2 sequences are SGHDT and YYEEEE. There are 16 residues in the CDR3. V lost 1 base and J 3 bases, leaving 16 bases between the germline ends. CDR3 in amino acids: CASSLRGGAGEETQYF. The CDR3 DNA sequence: TGTGCCAGCAGCTTGAGAGGGGGAGCAGGAGAAGAGACCCAGTACTTC.

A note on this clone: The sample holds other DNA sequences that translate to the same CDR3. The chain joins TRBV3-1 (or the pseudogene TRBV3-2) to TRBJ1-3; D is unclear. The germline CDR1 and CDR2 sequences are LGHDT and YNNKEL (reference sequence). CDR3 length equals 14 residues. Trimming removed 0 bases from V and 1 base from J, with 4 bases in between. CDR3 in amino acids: CASSQEGSGNTIYF. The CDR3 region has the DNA TGTGCCAGCAGCCAAGAGGGATCTGGAAACACCATATATTTT.

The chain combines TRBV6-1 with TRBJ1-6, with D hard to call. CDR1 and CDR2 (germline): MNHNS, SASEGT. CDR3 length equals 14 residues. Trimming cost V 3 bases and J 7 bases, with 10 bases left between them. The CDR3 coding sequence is TGTGCCAGCAGTGACAGATGGCGGAATTCACCCCTCCACTTT. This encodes CASSDRWRNSPLHF.

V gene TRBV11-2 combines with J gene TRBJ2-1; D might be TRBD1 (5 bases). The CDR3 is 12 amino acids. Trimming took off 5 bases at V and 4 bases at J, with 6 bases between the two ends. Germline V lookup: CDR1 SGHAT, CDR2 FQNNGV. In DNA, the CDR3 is TGTGCCAGCAGCGGGGCTTACAATGAGCAGTTCTTC. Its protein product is CASSGAYNEQFF.

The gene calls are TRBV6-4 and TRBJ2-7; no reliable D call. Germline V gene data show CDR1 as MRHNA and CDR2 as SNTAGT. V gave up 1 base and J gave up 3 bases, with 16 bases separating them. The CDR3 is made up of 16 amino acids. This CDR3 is CASSDWLSRYCYEQYF. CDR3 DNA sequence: TGTGCCAGCAGTGACTGGTTGAGCCGATACTGCTACGAGCAGTACTTC.

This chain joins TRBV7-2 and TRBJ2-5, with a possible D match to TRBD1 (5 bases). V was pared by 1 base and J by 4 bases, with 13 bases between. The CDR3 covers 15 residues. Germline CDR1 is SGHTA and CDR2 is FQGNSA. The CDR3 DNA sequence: TGTGCCAGCAGCTTAGTAGGGCAGGGCCGAGAGACCCAGTACTTC. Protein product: CASSLVGQGRETQYF.

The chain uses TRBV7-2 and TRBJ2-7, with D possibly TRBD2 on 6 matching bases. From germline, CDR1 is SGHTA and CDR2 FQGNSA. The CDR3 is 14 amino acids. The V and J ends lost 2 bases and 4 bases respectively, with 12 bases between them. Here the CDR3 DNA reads TGTGCCAGCAGCTTATCCGGGAGAGTATACGAGCAGTACTTC. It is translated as CASSLSGRVYEQYF. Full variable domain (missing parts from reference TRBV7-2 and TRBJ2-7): GAGVSQSPSNKVTEKGKDVELRCDPISGHTALYWYRQSLGQGLEFLIYFQGNSAPDKSGLPSDRFSAERTGGSVSTLTIQRTQQEDSAVYLCASSLSGRVYEQYFGPGTRLTVT.

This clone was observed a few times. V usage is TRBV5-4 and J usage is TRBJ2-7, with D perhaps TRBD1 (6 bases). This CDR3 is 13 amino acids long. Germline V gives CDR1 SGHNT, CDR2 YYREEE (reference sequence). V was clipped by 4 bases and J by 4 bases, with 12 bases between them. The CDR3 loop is CASSPGHTYEQYF. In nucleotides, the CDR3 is TGTGCCAGCAGCCCGGGACACACTTACGAGCAGTACTTC.

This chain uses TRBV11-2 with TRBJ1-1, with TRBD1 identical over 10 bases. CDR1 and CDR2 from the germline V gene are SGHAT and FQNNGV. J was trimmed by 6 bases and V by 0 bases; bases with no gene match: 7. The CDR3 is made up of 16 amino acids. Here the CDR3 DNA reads TGTGCCAGCAGCTTAGAGGGGGGACAGGGGTTCGCTGAAGCTTTCTTT. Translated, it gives CASSLEGGQGFAEAFF.

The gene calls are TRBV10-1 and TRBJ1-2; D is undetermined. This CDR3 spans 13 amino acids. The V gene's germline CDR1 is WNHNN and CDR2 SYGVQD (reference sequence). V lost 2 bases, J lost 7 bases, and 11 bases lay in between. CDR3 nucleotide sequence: TGCGCCAGCAGTGAGATAATAGGCTCTGGCTACACCTTC. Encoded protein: CASSEIIGSGYTF.